These 13 T cell receptor beta chains were sequenced from one sample in a study of shared clonotypes between healthy human individuals. Produced via immunoSEQ multiplex PCR; TCRdb's table is partial and in-frame only. The sample holds over a million clones, roughly 96% seen once. Material: naive CD4+ T cells sorted from blood. Subset reported: CD45RA+ positively selected. These receptors were collected from a man aged 25 to 45 in good health.

The J gene is TRBJ2-3, the V gene TRBV29-1; 7 bases line up with TRBD2. V lost 7 bases, J lost 5 bases, and 12 bases stayed unmatched. This CDR3 has 14 amino acids. Germline lookup yields CDR1 SQVTM and CDR2 ANQGSEA. CDR3 in amino acids: CSACPTSVIDTQYF. The CDR3 DNA follows: TGCAGCGCCTGCCCTACTAGCGTTATAGATACGCAGTATTTT.

This chain joins TRBV11-2 and TRBJ2-1, with 14 bases fitting TRBD2. The CDR3 has 14 residues. CDR1 is SGHAT, CDR2 FQNNGV, per germline. J was trimmed by 10 bases and V by 7 bases; bases with no gene match: 6. For the CDR3, the DNA is TGTGCCAGCACCGGGACTAGCGGGAGCGGCGAGCAGTTCTTC. It yields the protein CASTGTSGSGEQFF.

The rearrangement joins TRBV9 to TRBJ2-1; 7 nucleotides match TRBD2. V lost 0 bases to trimming and J lost 2 bases; unmatched junction nucleotides: 2. This CDR3 spans 15 amino acids. Germline V lookup: CDR1 SGDLS, CDR2 YYNGEE. The CDR3 spells CASSVGGSTYNEQFF. CDR3 sequence (DNA): TGTGCCAGCAGCGTAGGCGGGAGTACCTACAATGAGCAGTTCTTC.

The chain uses TRBV7-2 and TRBJ1-1, with 8 bases identical to TRBD1. Germline CDR1 SGHTA, CDR2 FQGNSA. The CDR3 sequence is 14 residues long. J was trimmed by 4 bases and V by 5 bases; bases with no gene match: 6. The CDR3 here is CASSRTGRVTEAFF. Here the CDR3 DNA reads TGTGCCAGCAGCCGGACAGGGAGGGTCACTGAAGCTTTCTTT.

This clone showed up just once. The chain couples TRBV11-2 to TRBJ2-5; possible D gene TRBD1, 5 bases. V was trimmed by 3 bases and J by 3 bases, leaving 14 bases between them. From germline, CDR1 is SGHAT and CDR2 FQNNGV. This CDR3 region has 15 residues. The CDR3 is CASSFRAAVKETQYF. Here the CDR3 DNA reads TGTGCCAGCAGCTTCAGGGCCGCCGTTAAAGAGACCCAGTACTTC.

CDR3 amino acids: CASSPRLAGGQGKNIQYF. The CDR3 bases are TGTGCCAGCAGTCCCCGACTAGCGGGAGGGCAGGGCAAAAACATTCAGTACTTC. The chain employs TRBV27 and TRBJ2-4; 14 bases align to TRBD2. Germline CDR1 is MNHEY and CDR2 is SMNVEV (reference sequence). The CDR3 covers 18 residues. V gave up 5 bases and J gave up 3 bases; unmatched junction bases: 9.

The gene calls are TRBV4-1 and TRBJ1-2, with a weak D call TRBD1 (6 bases). CDR3 length: 11 amino acids. The V gene lost 5 bases and the J gene lost 12 bases, with 13 bases spanning the gap. Germline V CDR1 and CDR2: MGHRA, YSYEKL. The CDR3 spells CASSDGQKDTF. CDR3 nucleotides: TGCGCCAGCAGCGATGGACAGAAGGACACCTTC.

The rearrangement links TRBV7-9 to TRBJ1-4; TRBD1 matches 7 bases. V was pared by 7 bases and J by 0 bases, with 8 bases of the junction left unmatched. Germline V gene sequence: CDR1 SEHNR, CDR2 FQNEAQ (reference sequence). The CDR3 is 16 amino acids. Here the CDR3 reads CASKLQGPATNEKLFF. The CDR3 DNA reads as TGTGCCAGCAAACTACAGGGGCCCGCAACTAATGAAAAACTGTTTTTT.

The chain is built from TRBV11-2 and TRBJ2-7; possibly TRBD1 or TRBD2 for D (5 bases each). The CDR3 extends over 14 amino acids. Germline CDR1 is SGHAT and CDR2 is FQNNGV. Between the trimmed V and J ends, which lost 3 bases and 0 bases, there was a span of 9 bases. This CDR3 is CASSFGDHSYEQYF. The CDR3 DNA reads as TGTGCCAGCAGCTTTGGGGACCACTCCTACGAGCAGTACTTC.

CDR3 DNA: TGTGCCAGCAGTTTATCGGACCGAGCGTACTTC. Translated, it gives CASSLSDRAYF. The chain combines TRBV28 with TRBJ2-7; D gene uncertain. The ends were cut back, 1 base at V and 12 bases at J, with 10 bases in the middle. This CDR3 is 11 amino acids long. Germline assignment: CDR1 MDHEN and CDR2 SYDVKM.

The chain is built from TRBV7-7 and TRBJ2-1; 9 bases line up with TRBD2. The V gene end was trimmed by 2 bases and the J gene end by 9 bases; junction bases not matched to a gene: 8. Germline V CDR1 and CDR2: SSHAT, FNYEAQ (reference sequence). The CDR3 covers 15 residues. CDR3 loop: CASSLKAGGQGEQFF. Written as DNA, the CDR3 is TGTGCCAGCAGCTTAAAAGCGGGAGGCCAAGGTGAGCAGTTCTTC. Variable domain in full (rest from reference TRBV7-7 and TRBJ2-1): GAGVSQSPRYKVTKRGQDVTLRCDPISSHATLYWYQQALGQGPEFLTYFNYEAQPDKSGLPSDRFSAERPEGSISTLTIQRTEQRDSAMYRCASSLKAGGQGEQFFGPGTRLTVL.

The chain employs TRBV10-3 and TRBJ2-6; possibly TRBD1 or TRBD2 for D (5 bases each). The CDR3 loop spans 17 amino acids. CDR1 ENHRY and CDR2 SYGVKD come from the germline V gene. Trimming took 11 bases from V and 0 from J, leaving 20 bases between them. The CDR3 is CAAMGEPGFSGANVLTF. DNA of the CDR3: TGTGCCGCCATGGGAGAACCAGGGTTCTCTGGGGCCAACGTCCTGACTTTC.

This rearrangement joins TRBV11-2 to TRBJ1-5; possibly TRBD1 for D (5 bases). The CDR3 has 14 amino acids. Germline assignment: CDR1 SGHAT and CDR2 FQNNGV. V gave up 1 base and J gave up 5 bases, with 9 bases separating them. The CDR3 loop is CASSLADNYQPQHF. DNA of the CDR3: TGTGCCAGCAGCTTAGCGGACAACTATCAGCCCCAGCATTTT.